The rows below give T cell receptor beta chains drawn from one sample of a study of PD-1 blockade in classical Hodgkin lymphoma. Sequenced by immunoSEQ multiplex PCR; TCRdb stores in-frame clones only, minus some. The sample records around 25,000 clones, less than 75% being singletons. The sample consisted of peripheral blood mononuclear cells (PBMCs), taken before the fourth cycle of nivolumab. These receptors were taken from a human donor with classical Hodgkin lymphoma. Both conserved end residues are part of each CDR3. Each record gives: D gene, clone size, J gene, V gene, CDR3 DNA, CDR3 protein. The D gene is left open where the match is weak. Not all rows give a size; the values are once, few, many and, for expanded clones, a class.

D gene: .
clone size: .
J gene: TRBJ2-5
V gene: TRBV10-2
CDR3 DNA: TGCGCCAGCAGTGATCCCGGTTTCGTGACCCAGTACTTC
CDR3 protein: CASSDPGFVTQYF

D gene: .
clone size: .
J gene: TRBJ1-3
V gene: TRBV5-4
CDR3 DNA: TGTGCCAGCAGCTTACAAGCAGGAAACACCATATATTTT
CDR3 protein: CASSLQAGNTIYF

D gene: TRBD1
clone size: once
J gene: TRBJ1-2
V gene: TRBV29-1
CDR3 DNA: TGCAGCGCCTCCTGGGGGACAGGGGGCGGCTACACCTTC
CDR3 protein: CSASWGTGGGYTF

D gene: .
clone size: .
J gene: TRBJ2-1
V gene: TRBV5-6
CDR3 DNA: TGTGCCAGCAGTCCCGGATTCAATGAGCAGTTCTTC
CDR3 protein: CASSPGFNEQFF

D gene: .
clone size: many
J gene: TRBJ1-2
V gene: TRBV27
CDR3 DNA: TGTGCCAGCAGTCCCCCCGGGAACTATGGCTACACCTTC
CDR3 protein: CASSPPGNYGYTF

D gene: .
clone size: .
J gene: TRBJ1-2
V gene: TRBV2
CDR3 DNA: TGTGCCAGCAGTCCTGACACCTATGGCTACACCTTC
CDR3 protein: CASSPDTYGYTF

D gene: .
clone size: .
J gene: TRBJ1-4
V gene: TRBV18
CDR3 DNA: TGTGCCAGCTCACAAGGGAATAATGAAAAACTGTTTTTT
CDR3 protein: CASSQGNNEKLFF

D gene: .
clone size: .
J gene: TRBJ1-3
V gene: TRBV2
CDR3 DNA: TGTGCCAGCAGGGGATCTGGAAACACCATATATTTT
CDR3 protein: CASRGSGNTIYF

D gene: TRBD2
clone size: .
J gene: TRBJ2-7
V gene: TRBV7-3
CDR3 DNA: TGTGCCAGCAGCCCTACTAGCGGGGGCCGAAGCGAGCAGTACTTC
CDR3 protein: CASSPTSGGRSEQYF

D gene: .
clone size: .
J gene: TRBJ2-2
V gene: TRBV25-1
CDR3 DNA: TGTGCCAGCAGTGTTTTCGGCCGCCCCGGGGAGCTGTTTTTT
CDR3 protein: CASSVFGRPGELFF

D gene: .
clone size: .
J gene: TRBJ1-2
V gene: TRBV14
CDR3 DNA: TGTGCCAGCAGCCTGCAACGGACCCCCTCAGGAGGCTACACCTTC
CDR3 protein: CASSLQRTPSGGYTF

D gene: TRBD1
clone size: .
J gene: TRBJ1-1
V gene: TRBV19
CDR3 DNA: TGTGCCAGTACCCCACAGGGGTCCCCGACAAACACTGAAGCTTTCTTT
CDR3 protein: CASTPQGSPTNTEAFF

D gene: .
clone size: few
J gene: TRBJ2-2
V gene: TRBV27
CDR3 DNA: TGTGCCAGCAGTTTTACGGAGGCCGGGGAGCTGTTTTTT
CDR3 protein: CASSFTEAGELFF

D gene: .
clone size: .
J gene: TRBJ1-2
V gene: TRBV4-1
CDR3 DNA: TGCGCCAGCAGCCAACCGGGATCCTATGGCTACACCTTC
CDR3 protein: CASSQPGSYGYTF

D gene: .
clone size: few
J gene: TRBJ1-1
V gene: TRBV10-3
CDR3 DNA: TGTGCCATCAGTGTTAGTACCCACCTTAACACTGAAGCTTTCTTT
CDR3 protein: CAISVSTHLNTEAFF

D gene: TRBD2
clone size: .
J gene: TRBJ2-3
V gene: TRBV5-1
CDR3 DNA: TGCGCCAGCAGCTCTGGGACTAGCGGGGGCGTTTTGGCAGATACGCAGTATTTT
CDR3 protein: CASSSGTSGGVLADTQYF

D gene: .
clone size: .
J gene: TRBJ1-4
V gene: TRBV7-6
CDR3 DNA: TGTGCCAGCAGCTTAGCGGCGCCGGGTGAAAAACTGTTTTTT
CDR3 protein: CASSLAAPGEKLFF

D gene: TRBD2
clone size: .
J gene: TRBJ2-5
V gene: TRBV7-9
CDR3 DNA: TGTGCCAGCAGCTTAGCCGGCGGGGGGACGGAGACCCAGTACTTC
CDR3 protein: CASSLAGGGTETQYF

D gene: TRBD1
clone size: .
J gene: TRBJ2-7
V gene: TRBV30
CDR3 DNA: TGTGCCTGGAGATCGATACAGGGGGCTTACGAGCAGTACTTC
CDR3 protein: CAWRSIQGAYEQYF

D gene: .
clone size: .
J gene: TRBJ1-5
V gene: TRBV5-1
CDR3 DNA: TGCGCCAGCAGCTTAGATAGCAATCAGCCCCAGCATTTT
CDR3 protein: CASSLDSNQPQHF

D gene: TRBD1
clone size: few
J gene: TRBJ1-5
V gene: TRBV28
CDR3 DNA: TGTGCCAGCAGGCCGGGACAGACGAGCAATCAGCCCCAGCATTTT
CDR3 protein: CASRPGQTSNQPQHF

D gene: .
clone size: .
J gene: TRBJ1-5
V gene: TRBV11-2
CDR3 DNA: TGTGCCAGCAGCTTAAATGATAATCAGCCCCAGCATTTT
CDR3 protein: CASSLNDNQPQHF

D gene: .
clone size: .
J gene: TRBJ1-2
V gene: TRBV28
CDR3 DNA: TGTGCCAGCAGTTTATCTGGGGCCGGCGTTTACGGCTACACCTTC
CDR3 protein: CASSLSGAGVYGYTF

D gene: TRBD1
clone size: .
J gene: TRBJ1-5
V gene: TRBV4-1
CDR3 DNA: TGCGCCAGCAGCCAATGGACAGGCGGCAATCAGCCCCAGCATTTT
CDR3 protein: CASSQWTGGNQPQHF

D gene: TRBD2
clone size: .
J gene: TRBJ2-2
V gene: TRBV4-3
CDR3 DNA: TGCGCCAGCAGCCAAGATCCTAGCGGGGCCCGGTGGACCGGGGAGCTGTTTTTT
CDR3 protein: CASSQDPSGARWTGELFF

D gene: .
clone size: .
J gene: TRBJ1-6
V gene: TRBV6-5
CDR3 DNA: TGTGCCAGCAGTTACCGCCTACCGGATAATTCACCCCTCCACTTT
CDR3 protein: CASSYRLPDNSPLHF

D gene: .
clone size: .
J gene: TRBJ1-5
V gene: TRBV6-9
CDR3 DNA: TGTGCAACCCATCCCGACTTGACTCAGCCCCAGCATTTT
CDR3 protein: CATHPDLTQPQHF

D gene: .
clone size: once
J gene: TRBJ2-1
V gene: TRBV10-3
CDR3 DNA: TGTGCCATCAGTGAGCGTAATGAGCAGTTCTTC
CDR3 protein: CAISERNEQFF

D gene: .
clone size: .
J gene: TRBJ2-5
V gene: TRBV5-4
CDR3 DNA: TGTGCCAGCAGCTTGGGGCCGGGACCGGAGACCCAGTACTTC
CDR3 protein: CASSLGPGPETQYF

D gene: .
clone size: .
J gene: TRBJ1-3
V gene: TRBV4-1
CDR3 DNA: TGCGCCAGCAGCCAAGAGATACCCATCCTCCACGTAAACACCATATATTTT
CDR3 protein: CASSQEIPILHVNTIYF

D gene: .
clone size: .
J gene: TRBJ1-2
V gene: TRBV4-1
CDR3 DNA: TGCGCCAGCAGCCACCCCGGTGCCAGCTATGGCTACACCTTC
CDR3 protein: CASSHPGASYGYTF

D gene: .
clone size: .
J gene: TRBJ2-5
V gene: TRBV10-1
CDR3 DNA: TGCGCCAGCAGTGAGTCTCCGTCCGGGACCGCCCTCCGAGAGACCCAGTACTTC
CDR3 protein: CASSESPSGTALRETQYF

D gene: .
clone size: medium-sized
J gene: TRBJ2-7
V gene: TRBV5-5
CDR3 DNA: TGTGCCAGCAGCTCGGCCTCCTACGAGCAGTACTTC
CDR3 protein: CASSSASYEQYF

D gene: .
clone size: .
J gene: TRBJ1-2
V gene: TRBV27
CDR3 DNA: TGTGCCAGCACCCCAAGGTGGGGGGCTAACTATGGCTACACCTTC
CDR3 protein: CASTPRWGANYGYTF

D gene: .
clone size: once
J gene: TRBJ2-5
V gene: TRBV10-2
CDR3 DNA: TGCGCCAGCAGTCCAAATCGGGACCCGCGAGGGGAGACCCAGTACTTC
CDR3 protein: CASSPNRDPRGETQYF

D gene: .
clone size: few
J gene: TRBJ1-1
V gene: TRBV5-1
CDR3 DNA: TGCGCCAGCAGCTTGTGGATTGGGAGGACTGAAGCTTTCTTT
CDR3 protein: CASSLWIGRTEAFF

D gene: .
clone size: once
J gene: TRBJ2-2
V gene: TRBV5-1
CDR3 DNA: TGCGCCAGCAGCGTGAATAACCCAACCGGGGAGCTGTTTTTT
CDR3 protein: CASSVNNPTGELFF

D gene: TRBD1
clone size: .
J gene: TRBJ2-1
V gene: TRBV5-1
CDR3 DNA: TGCGCCAGCAGCCCGACAGGGTACTCCTACAATGAGCAGTTCTTC
CDR3 protein: CASSPTGYSYNEQFF

D gene: .
clone size: .
J gene: TRBJ1-4
V gene: TRBV5-4
CDR3 DNA: TGTGCCAGCAGCTTGTTCGGCCAAGATGAAAAACTGTTTTTT
CDR3 protein: CASSLFGQDEKLFF

D gene: .
clone size: .
J gene: TRBJ2-7
V gene: TRBV5-6
CDR3 DNA: TGTGCCAGCAGCTTCTACGATCAGGGCGGATCCTACGAGCAGTACTTC
CDR3 protein: CASSFYDQGGSYEQYF

D gene: .
clone size: few
J gene: TRBJ1-1
V gene: TRBV6-6
CDR3 DNA: TGTGCCAGCAAGGGGGGAACTGAAGCTTTCTTT
CDR3 protein: CASKGGTEAFF

D gene: TRBD1
clone size: .
J gene: TRBJ2-7
V gene: TRBV11-3
CDR3 DNA: TGTGCCAGCAGCCGCGGGACAGGGGACTACGAGCAGTACTTC
CDR3 protein: CASSRGTGDYEQYF

D gene: TRBD1
clone size: few
J gene: TRBJ2-6
V gene: TRBV19
CDR3 DNA: TGTGCCACCAGTCAGGACAGGAGCTCTGGGGCCAACGTCCTGACTTTC
CDR3 protein: CATSQDRSSGANVLTF

D gene: .
clone size: once
J gene: TRBJ1-2
V gene: TRBV4-2
CDR3 DNA: TGTGCCAGCAGCCAAGAGGGTGGCTACACCTTC
CDR3 protein: CASSQEGGYTF

D gene: .
clone size: few
J gene: TRBJ2-5
V gene: TRBV5-1
CDR3 DNA: TGCGCCACCTCGGAGGGCGTCATGAAGACCCAGTACTTC
CDR3 protein: CATSEGVMKTQYF

D gene: .
clone size: .
J gene: TRBJ1-1
V gene: TRBV28
CDR3 DNA: TGTGCCAGCAGTTTTGTGGGGGCAGCTTTCTTT
CDR3 protein: CASSFVGAAFF

D gene: TRBD1
clone size: .
J gene: TRBJ1-4
V gene: TRBV6-5
CDR3 DNA: TGTGCCAGCAGTGACGTGGACAGGGATGAAAAACTGTTTTTT
CDR3 protein: CASSDVDRDEKLFF

D gene: .
clone size: .
J gene: TRBJ1-4
V gene: TRBV9
CDR3 DNA: TGTGCCAGCAGCGTATCCCCGAGGGATGAAAAACTGTTTTTT
CDR3 protein: CASSVSPRDEKLFF

D gene: .
clone size: .
J gene: TRBJ2-7
V gene: TRBV6-5
CDR3 DNA: TGTGCCACCGCTCTGGGGTACGAGCAGTACTTC
CDR3 protein: CATALGYEQYF

D gene: .
clone size: .
J gene: TRBJ1-1
V gene: TRBV6-4
CDR3 DNA: TGTGCCAGCAGTGACTCAAACAAGAACACTGAAGCTTTCTTT
CDR3 protein: CASSDSNKNTEAFF